This TCR beta chain was recovered during a study of identical twins. TCRdb used MiXCR to reprocess the 5' RACE reads, holding one entry per CDR3 protein. Of hundreds of thousands of distinct CDR3 sequences listed, roughly an eighth are singletons. Trimming took 3 bases from V and 6 from J; bases not matched to a gene: 13. The CDR3 contains 16 residues. The sample also formed part of further work on yellow fever vaccine responses in identical twins. That publication notes: Reportedly, twins' vaccine T cell responses looked partly convergent and partly personalized.

Material for sequencing was PBMCs. The sequence was collected from a young woman in good health. The chain has TRBV12-3 or TRBV12-4 and TRBJ1-2; the match to TRBD1 covers 7 bases. The DNA for the CDR3 is TGTGCCAGCAGTTTGGGAAACCTACAGGGGAGGGATGGCTACACCTTC. Protein product: CASSLGNLQGRDGYTF.